This entry concerns a single TCR beta chain. Per the original methods: Cell counts per sample came from amplifying reference gene primers. TCRdb keeps only in-frame clones here, not all; method: immunoSEQ multiplex PCR. From that table come the V and J calls and clone size; the DNA was used to work out D and trimming. The table records under 200,000 clones, 80% of them present only once. V shed 5 bases, J shed 5 bases, and the junction held 6 bases outside the gene matches. Germline V CDR1 and CDR2: SGHTA, FQGTGA. The CDR3 covers 14 residues. This specimen belongs to a study of blood T cell repertoires in COVID-19. Looking at the study overall: Samples taken during acute and convalescent COVID-19 were collected in the United States, Italy and Spain. Sources were T cells, B-cell-depleted T cells, or PBMCs; the material itself was cDNA or gDNA.

Sample: peripheral blood. The receptor's source is a man in his 60s with acute or convalescent COVID-19. This chain connects TRBV7-3 to TRBJ1-1, with TRBD1 identical over 9 bases. The CDR3 loop is CASSATGGETEAFF. DNA for the CDR3: TGTGCCAGCAGCGCGACAGGGGGGGAAACTGAAGCTTTCTTT.